This TCR beta chain originates from a study of blood T cell repertoires in COVID-19. Authors' methods: Estimation of nucleated cell counts relied on the amplification of reference gene primers. TCRdb's table, derived via immunoSEQ multiplex PCR, lists solely in-frame clones and lacks some. The V and J calls and clone size are taken from that table; D and trimming were inferred from the DNA. The profile covers under 450,000 clones, with 86% appearing a single time and under 8.5% taken by the ten largest. The V end lost 0 bases, the J end lost 6 bases, and 15 bases lay between the germline ends. This CDR3 has 15 amino acids. Looked up from germline, CDR1 is LGHDT and CDR2 is YNNKEL (reference sequence). One Seattle source followed patients from active infection through their disease course.

The gene calls are TRBV3-1 (or the pseudogene TRBV3-2) and TRBJ2-7; perhaps TRBD2 as D (6 bases). Sequenced sample: peripheral blood. This sequence was found in a woman aged 60-75 years with COVID-19, enrolled during active disease. In DNA, the CDR3 is TGTGCCAGCAGCCAAGATCGGGGGTACTCGACCGAGCAGTACTTC. Translation gives CASSQDRGYSTEQYF.